The 5 T cell receptor beta chains given below trace back to one sample, sequenced in a study of regulatory T cells in long-lasting Graves disease. The sample's time point: newly diagnosed GD, antithyroid drugs for less than 3 months. RNA from PBMCs was the source of the TCR library. Assembly of TCR beta libraries relied on iRepertoire HTBI primers together with Arm-PCR of CDR3 regions. MiXCR, run by TCRdb on the multiplex PCR reads, gives a single entry per CDR3 protein. Here the sample spans under 300,000 distinct CDR3 sequences, 15% to 20% being singletons. The sequenced sample was peripheral blood mononuclear cells (PBMCs), obtained at new diagnosis, from a patient treated with antithyroid drugs. The receptors stem from a female donor with Graves disease.

This clonotype has ten or more counts. This chain joins TRBV7-2 and TRBJ2-5; 10 nucleotides line up with TRBD1. V shed 5 bases, J shed 5 bases, and the junction held 8 bases outside the gene matches. The CDR3 spans 15 residues. The germline V gene has CDR1 SGHTA and CDR2 FQGNSA. CDR3: CASSSPGTGEETQYF. In nucleotides, the CDR3 is TGTGCCAGCAGCAGCCCCGGGACAGGGGAGGAGACCCAGTACTTC.

This clonotype came up many times. V usage is TRBV20-1 and J usage is TRBJ2-7, with D possibly matching TRBD2 (6 bases). The V gene lost 3 bases and the J gene lost 2 bases, with 14 bases spanning the gap. Germline lookup yields CDR1 DFQATT and CDR2 SNEGSKA (reference sequence). The CDR3 runs 14 residues. CDR3 DNA: TGCAGTGCTAGTGGGGGGAGGCCCCCCTACGAGCAGTACTTC. Amino acid sequence: CSASGGRPPYEQYF.

This clonotype was seen repeatedly, ten times or more. The rearrangement links TRBV20-1 to TRBJ1-1; no clear D. In germline, CDR1 is DFQATT, CDR2 SNEGSKA (reference sequence). This CDR3 is built from 13 residues. Trimming took 3 bases from V and 0 from J, leaving 8 bases between them. The CDR3 protein is CSASYSMNTEAFF. CDR3 DNA sequence: TGCAGTGCTAGTTACTCAATGAACACTGAAGCTTTCTTT.

This clonotype was picked up many times. V usage is TRBV20-1 and J usage is TRBJ2-7; D perhaps matches TRBD2 (6 bases). This CDR3 is 12 amino acids long. Germline loops: CDR1 DFQATT, CDR2 SNEGSKA (reference sequence). V was clipped by 3 bases and J by 2 bases, with 8 bases between them. The CDR3 sequence: CSASGSTYEQYF. CDR3 bases: TGCAGTGCTAGCGGGAGCACCTACGAGCAGTACTTC.

This clonotype came up many times. The chain combines TRBV25-1 with TRBJ2-1, with D perhaps matching TRBD2 (7 bases). From germline, CDR1 is MGHDK and CDR2 SYGVNS. The CDR3 is 15 amino acids. Trimming shortened V by 2 bases and J by 5 bases, and 13 bases separated the two germline ends. In DNA, the CDR3 is TGTGCCAGCAGTGAAGGGGGGGCAGATCACAATGAGCAGTTCTTC. It codes for CASSEGGADHNEQFF.